This TCR beta chain was retrieved from a study of T-cell memory formation after mild COVID-19. At the level of the study: Clusters were largely donor specific.

This clonotype was picked up a small number of times. The antigen remains unidentified. The J segment lost 5 bases and the V segment lost 2 bases, leaving 6 bases of the junction unmatched. The CDR3 spans 16 residues. The germline V gene encodes CDR1 LGHNA and CDR2 YSLEER. Constant-segment primers and 5'RACE yielded cDNA libraries for TCR alpha and TCR beta, each carrying sample barcodes and UMIs. TCRdb used MiXCR to reprocess the 5' RACE reads, holding one entry per CDR3 protein. The sample yields fewer than 700,000 distinct CDR3 sequences, 15% to 20% seen once. Study-level results: Later expanders leaned CD4+, whereas clones that contracted between day 15 and 85 were balanced CD4/CD8. Researchers report contracting CD4+ clones mostly in CM and EM, with CD8+ clones in EMRA.

The material sequenced was PBMCs or a T cell subset sorted from them (not recorded which). V usage is TRBV4-3 and J usage is TRBJ2-3; 11 bases agree with TRBD2. The receptor was derived from an adult woman who had mild COVID-19 (a few samples of this study predate the infection). Cell type and time point are not known. The DNA for the CDR3 is TGCGCCAGCAGCCAATCCCCGACTAGCGGGAAAGATACGCAGTATTTT. Translated, it gives CASSQSPTSGKDTQYF.